The T cell receptor (beta chain) under discussion was sequenced for a study of T cell clonotyping in hematopoietic cell transplantation. Overall study results and limits: Recipient TCR diversity dropped after transplant; expanded clonotypes rose from day 30 to 180.

TCRdb keeps only in-frame clones here, not all; method: immunoSEQ multiplex PCR. The data hold 35,000 to 45,000 clones, with 94% observed a single time. Points on this clone: No antigen is known for it.

The CDR3 extends over 12 amino acids. In germline, CDR1 is SGHNT, CDR2 YENEEA. Trimming shortened V by 3 bases and J by 4 bases, and 6 bases separated the two germline ends. The source of this sequence is a woman in her fifties or sixties in good health. Some clones in this sample may be carry-over from other donors' samples. Source material: peripheral blood mononuclear cells. This chain joins TRBV11-3 and TRBJ1-2; D gene ambiguous. This CDR3 reads CASSLGSYGYTF. The DNA of the CDR3 is TGTGCCAGCAGCTTGGGGTCCTATGGCTACACCTTC.